The T cell receptor beta chain under discussion was sequenced for a study of blood T cell repertoires in COVID-19. The overall study: Samples of COVID-19 (acute and convalescent) were obtained from the United States, Italy and Spain. From T cells, B-cell-depleted T cells, or PBMCs came the material, which was cDNA or gDNA.

Trimming removed 3 bases from V and 6 bases from J; junction bases left unmatched: 13. The length of the CDR3 is 18 residues. Germline-derived CDR1 and CDR2 are SGHRS and YFSETQ. Study processing details: Estimated nucleated cell counts came from reference gene primer amplification. The protocol was immunoSEQ multiplex PCR, while the TCRdb copy is restricted to in-frame clones and leaves out a portion. The DNA gave D and trimming, while V, J and clone size come from that table. The sample yields 59,000 or so clones, around four fifths seen once. Sequenced input: peripheral blood. This receptor was taken from a woman between 50 and 59 years old with active or convalescent COVID-19. This chain links TRBV5-1 with TRBJ2-3, with TRBD2 matching over 13 bases. CDR3 nucleotides: TGCGCCAGCAGCTCCCCCGAACTAGCGGGAGGGCCTTTGGATACGCAGTATTTT. Translating it yields CASSSPELAGGPLDTQYF.